This T cell receptor (beta chain) is drawn from a study of blood T cell repertoires in COVID-19. Study-wide context: Both acute and convalescent COVID-19 samples were obtained from the United States, Italy and Spain.

As processed by the authors: Estimated nucleated cell counts came from reference gene primer amplification. Profiling relied on immunoSEQ multiplex PCR, and the TCRdb table lists in-frame clones only, not all of them. V and J calls and clone size follow that table, whereas D and trimming were derived from the DNA. This table has around 250,000 clones, around 84% appearing once. Sequenced material: PBMCs or T cells enriched from blood (not recorded which). This sequence was found in a man aged 25 to 40 with acute COVID-19.

The CDR3 loop is CASSRPASQALSGANVLTF. For the CDR3, the DNA is TGTGCCAGCAGCCGCCCGGCGAGTCAGGCTCTCTCTGGGGCCAACGTCCTGACTTTC. This chain joins TRBV3-1 (or the pseudogene TRBV3-2) and TRBJ2-6; D unclear. Germline CDR1 and CDR2: LGHDT and YNNKEL (reference sequence). This CDR3 has 19 residues. V lost 4 bases, J lost 0 bases, and 19 bases lay in between.